This T cell receptor beta chain originates from a study of blood T cell repertoires in COVID-19. Study as a whole: Spain, Italy and the United States supplied samples that represented acute and convalescent COVID-19.

Libraries were prepared by immunoSEQ multiplex PCR; TCRdb keeps only in-frame clonotypes and omits some of them. The data hold some 200,000 clones, with roughly 80% observed a single time. There are 14 residues in the CDR3. Germline assignment: CDR1 SGHTA and CDR2 FQGNSA. V lost 4 bases, J lost 3 bases, and 5 bases stayed unmatched. The J gene is TRBJ1-1, the V gene TRBV7-2; 7 nucleotides line up with TRBD1. The receptor comes from a woman between 45 and 65 years old who had recovered from COVID-19. The source material was PBMCs or T cells enriched from blood (not recorded which). This CDR3 is CASSSPGGHTEAFF. DNA of the CDR3: TGTGCCAGCAGCTCGCCAGGGGGGCACACTGAAGCTTTCTTT. Combining the CDR3 with reference TRBV7-2 and TRBJ1-1 gives the whole variable domain GAGVSQSPSNKVTEKGKDVELRCDPISGHTALYWYRQSLGQGLEFLIYFQGNSAPDKSGLPSDRFSAERTGGSVSTLTIQRTQQEDSAVYLCASSSPGGHTEAFFGQGTRLTVV.